This TCR beta chain was sequenced during a study of OX40 agonist ivuxolimab in advanced cancers. Looking at the study overall: Dosing consisted of intravenous ivuxolimab at 0.01 to 10 mg/kg every 2 weeks. Findings and limits, study-wide: Averaging showed that CD8+ T cells had more expanded clones than CD4+ did. CD4+ and CD8+ blood T cells expanded clonally by week 6 at 0.1 to 3.0 mg/kg.

Only in-frame clones appear in the TCRdb table, and some are missing; sequencing was by immunoSEQ multiplex PCR. The repertoire includes 48,000 or so clones, 85% to 90% of them detected once, and more than 45% sits in the top ten. With respect to this clone: The target antigen is unknown.

Sampling times: baseline, cycle 4 day 1, cycle 7 day 1. In germline, CDR1 is WSHSY, CDR2 SAAADI. The V end lost 3 bases, the J end lost 0 bases, and 11 bases lay between the germline ends. CDR3 length equals 15 residues. This TCR was sampled from an adult with an advanced solid tumor such as melanoma, head and neck, liver or kidney cancer. The sequencing used CD4+ or CD8+ T cells sorted from blood, collected in a trial of the OX40 agonist ivuxolimab. J is TRBJ1-1 and V is TRBV10-2; D is ambiguous. CDR3 nucleotides: TGCGCCAGCAGTGATTTGAGTAACATGAACACTGAAGCTTTCTTT. It codes for CASSDLSNMNTEAFF.